The rows below give T cell receptor beta chains drawn from one sample of a study of blood T cell repertoires in COVID-19. Only in-frame clones appear in the TCRdb table, and some are missing; sequencing was by immunoSEQ multiplex PCR. The sample consists of around 140,000 clones, just over 85% of them appearing once. Sequences were obtained from peripheral blood. The receptors come from a woman in her sixties or seventies with acute or convalescent COVID-19. Both conserved end residues are part of each CDR3. Each record gives: clone size, J gene, D gene, V gene, CDR3 protein, CDR3 DNA. The D gene is left open where the match is weak. For some rows the clone size is stated as once, few or many, or as a class when expanded; others skip it.

>.|TRBJ2-3|.|TRBV5-4
CASSFPPPGTDTQYF
TGTGCCAGCAGTTTTCCTCCCCCCGGCACAGATACGCAGTATTTT
>few|TRBJ2-7|TRBD1|TRBV15
CATGRDRLYEQYF
TGTGCCACCGGCCGGGACAGACTCTACGAGCAGTACTTC
>.|TRBJ1-5|TRBD1|TRBV7-2
CASSLGQGYQPQHF
TGTGCCAGCAGCTTGGGACAGGGGTATCAGCCCCAGCATTTT
>.|TRBJ2-5|.|TRBV2
CASSDVGGETQYF
TGTGCCAGCAGTGACGTCGGAGGGGAGACCCAGTACTTC
>.|TRBJ2-5|.|TRBV3-1/TRBV3-2
CASSQRTAQETQYF
TGTGCCAGCAGCCAAAGGACAGCCCAAGAGACCCAGTACTTC
>.|TRBJ1-3|TRBD1|TRBV4-1
CASSQGQGGGNTIYF
TGCGCCAGCAGCCAAGGACAGGGGGGTGGAAACACCATATATTTT
>.|TRBJ1-4|.|TRBV18
CASSWGGGDEKLFF
TGTGCCAGCTCCTGGGGCGGCGGCGATGAAAAACTGTTTTTT
>.|TRBJ2-1|TRBD2|TRBV5-1
CASSWSGGNYNEQFF
TGCGCCAGCAGCTGGTCGGGGGGTAACTACAATGAGCAGTTCTTC
>.|TRBJ2-5|.|TRBV4-3
CASSQARDFQETQYF
TGCGCCAGCAGCCAGGCCCGGGACTTCCAAGAGACCCAGTACTTC
>.|TRBJ1-6|TRBD1|TRBV6-5
CASSYVDRAVNSPLHF
TGTGCCAGCAGTTATGTGGACAGGGCCGTAAATTCACCCCTCCACTTT
>.|TRBJ1-5|TRBD1|TRBV7-9
CASSPGQGWDQPQHF
TGTGCCAGCAGCCCAGGACAGGGTTGGGATCAGCCCCAGCATTTT
>few|TRBJ1-2|TRBD1|TRBV29-1
CSVEDRGRGLNYGYTF
TGCAGCGTTGAAGACCGGGGCAGGGGGCTTAACTATGGCTACACCTTC
>.|TRBJ1-1|.|TRBV12-5
CASAPPGQFEREAFF
TGTGCTAGTGCTCCTCCCGGACAATTCGAGAGGGAAGCTTTCTTT
>few|TRBJ1-2|.|TRBV28
CASSSNYGYTF
TGTGCCAGCAGTTCAAACTATGGCTACACCTTC
>once|TRBJ2-7|.|TRBV18
CASSPRGGGYTYEQYF
TGTGCCAGCTCACCACGGGGTGGCGGGTATACCTACGAGCAGTACTTC
>.|TRBJ2-5|TRBD1|TRBV5-6
CASRGPGQQETQYF
TGTGCCAGCAGGGGGCCGGGACAGCAAGAGACCCAGTACTTC
>.|TRBJ2-2|.|TRBV3-1/TRBV3-2
CASSQEQRRNTGELFF
TGTGCCAGCAGCCAAGAGCAGCGGAGAAACACCGGGGAGCTGTTTTTT
>.|TRBJ2-1|.|TRBV9
CASSDPWAEQFF
TGTGCCAGCAGCGATCCCTGGGCGGAGCAGTTCTTC
>.|TRBJ2-1|.|TRBV6-5
CASNQVNEQFF
TGTGCCAGCAACCAGGTCAATGAGCAGTTCTTC
>.|TRBJ1-2|.|TRBV6-5
CASRPTDSAREGYTF
TGTGCCAGCAGACCAACCGACAGTGCGCGAGAAGGGTACACCTTC
>.|TRBJ2-1|.|TRBV4-3
CASSQDWAAPKQFF
TGCGCCAGCAGCCAAGATTGGGCCGCTCCGAAGCAGTTCTTC
>.|TRBJ1-6|TRBD1|TRBV6-5
CASRPGQGVNTLHF
TGTGCCAGCAGACCGGGACAGGGGGTTAATACCCTCCACTTT
>.|TRBJ1-5|.|TRBV28
CASSGRAFNQPQHF
TGTGCCAGCAGTGGGAGGGCATTCAATCAGCCCCAGCATTTT
>.|TRBJ2-7|TRBD2|TRBV7-2
CASSFSSGGPAEQYF
TGTGCCAGCAGCTTTTCTAGCGGGGGGCCAGCCGAGCAGTACTTC